This is a list of T cell receptor beta chains from one sample in a study of T cell clusters in autoimmune cytopenias. TCRdb re-analyzed the multiplex PCR reads; it lists each CDR3 protein once, without DNA. The sample has some 6,200 distinct CDR3 sequences. The data also belong to a second study, concerning T cell repertoires in aging, cancer and after chemotherapy.

Sequencing input: peripheral blood. These receptors were collected from a human donor in good health. CDR3s include the opening cysteine and the closing phenylalanine or tryptophan. The order of the fields is clone size, J gene, V gene, CDR3 protein. The size of a clone is reported for some rows only, either as once, few or many, or as a class for expanded clones.

>NA|TRBJ1-3|TRBV12-3/TRBV12-4
CASRTTGGPGNTIYF
>NA|TRBJ1-5|TRBV6-1
CASSERMEGAQPQHF
>medium-sized|TRBJ2-1|TRBV19
CASSIGTSSNEQFF
>NA|TRBJ2-2|TRBV7-6
CASSLAGGSGPNTGELFF
>medium-sized|TRBJ2-1|TRBV6-1
CASSAGTGLSNEQFF
>medium-sized|TRBJ2-7|TRBV6-5
CASRRTSGTYEQYF
>NA|TRBJ2-7|TRBV6-5
CASSYYRDSHEQYF
>medium-sized|TRBJ2-7|TRBV6-2/TRBV6-3
CASNLGLAGSYEQYF
>medium-sized|TRBJ1-2|TRBV19
CASRIKKRTVYGYTF
>NA|TRBJ2-3|TRBV7-6
CASTPLAGASSTDTQYF
>medium-sized|TRBJ2-3|TRBV6-2/TRBV6-3
CASSYRTSESTDTQYF
>NA|TRBJ2-3|TRBV20-1
CSAKRTGTDTQYF
>NA|TRBJ2-1|TRBV18
CASSQRLAGVGEQFF